This T cell receptor (beta chain) was observed in a study of T-cell reconstitution after alpha-beta-depleted transplantation in children. Study-wide results and caveats: Hyperexpanded clones declined; after one year, newly produced T cells mostly supplied diversity.

Preparing the TCRbeta library involved the use of unique molecular identifiers. TCRdb reanalysed the PCR reads using MiXCR and keeps one entry per CDR3 protein. The sample carries 450,000 to 700,000 distinct CDR3 sequences, roughly 27% recorded once. As regards this clonotype: Its antigen is not identified.

V lost 7 bases, J lost 7 bases, and 14 bases lay in between. Germline loops: CDR1 MNHNY, CDR2 SVGAGI (reference sequence). The length of the CDR3 is 13 residues. The sequencing used PBMCs, collected before TCRalphabeta/CD19-depleted stem cell transplant. This TCR derives from a boy less than two years old with Wiskott-Aldrich syndrome, due to receive a stem cell transplant. The chain is built from TRBV6-6 and TRBJ1-5; D possibly corresponds to TRBD1 (5 bases). CDR3 in amino acids: CASTGQEGQPQHF. CDR3 nucleotide sequence: TGTGCCAGCACCGGGCAAGAGGGGCAGCCCCAGCATTTT.